One and the same sample provided the 19 T cell receptor beta chains below, sequenced in a study of cytomegalovirus exposure and HLA in healthy donors. The PCR had 60 Vbeta and 13 Jbeta primers. The assay was immunoSEQ multiplex PCR, and TCRdb's table has in-frame clones only and misses some. Of around 98,000 clones listed, under 75% are singletons. Source material: PBMCs. All receptors come from a female donor in good health and CMV-seronegative.

In this sample, this clone turned up a few times. This chain connects TRBV4-1 to TRBJ2-1; 10 nucleotides line up with TRBD1. Trimming removed 3 bases from V and 8 bases from J; junction bases left unmatched: 7. The CDR3 is 15 amino acids. From germline, CDR1 is MGHRA and CDR2 YSYEKL. The CDR3 loop reads CASSHYAGTGDEQFF. The CDR3, as DNA: TGCGCCAGCAGCCACTACGCCGGGACAGGGGATGAGCAGTTCTTC.

This chain links TRBV27 with TRBJ1-1, with a tentative D call TRBD1 (6 bases). The V end was cut by 3 bases, the J end by 3 bases, with 17 bases between. This CDR3 comprises 16 residues. Germline V gene sequence: CDR1 MNHEY, CDR2 SMNVEV (reference sequence). The CDR3 here is CASSFSPGVGYTEAFF. CDR3 nucleotide sequence: TGTGCCAGCAGTTTCAGTCCAGGGGTAGGGTACACTGAAGCTTTCTTT.

This clone was picked up many times. The genes are TRBV7-9 and TRBJ2-7, with 7 bases identical to TRBD1. The V segment lost 5 bases and the J segment 1 base; nucleotides outside the gene matches: 8. Germline values: CDR1 SEHNR, CDR2 FQNEAQ (reference sequence). This CDR3 spans 15 amino acids. In DNA form, the CDR3 reads TGTGCCAGCAGCCCCGACAGGGATCGGTCCTACGAGCAGTACTTC. This sequence encodes CASSPDRDRSYEQYF.

This chain links TRBV6-1 with TRBJ1-5; TRBD1 agrees at 8 bases. CDR1 and CDR2 from the germline V gene are MNHNS and SASEGT. V lost 2 bases to trimming and J lost 2 bases; unmatched junction nucleotides: 2. The CDR3 loop spans 15 amino acids. CDR3 sequence reads: CASSEQTGGNQPQHF. In nucleotides, the CDR3 is TGTGCCAGCAGTGAACAGACAGGGGGCAATCAGCCCCAGCATTTT.

This clone was seen a single time. The CDR3 nucleotides read TGTGCCAGCAGTTCCTCGAAGCAATCCTACGAGCAGTACTTC. As protein: CASSSSKQSYEQYF. The genes are TRBV27 and TRBJ2-7; D ambiguous. The CDR3 has 14 residues. Deletions cut 4 bases from V and 1 base from J, with 11 bases between. CDR1 is MNHEY, CDR2 SMNVEV, per germline (reference sequence).

The chain carries TRBV7-8 and TRBJ2-5; possibly TRBD1 for D (6 bases). V was shortened by 1 base and J by 4 bases, with 10 bases between the two germline ends. The CDR3 extends over 14 amino acids. Per the germline V gene, CDR1 is SGHVS and CDR2 is FQNEAQ. In DNA, the CDR3 is TGTGCCAGCAGCTTAGAGGGCAGGGGAGAGACCCAGTACTTC. Its protein is CASSLEGRGETQYF.

The CDR3 DNA reads TGTGCTACAAAGTGGACTACGGGCAATGAGCAGTTCTTC. As protein: CATKWTTGNEQFF. V and J are TRBV27 and TRBJ2-1; possibly TRBD2 for D (6 bases). The CDR3 runs 13 residues. Per the germline V gene, CDR1 is MNHEY and CDR2 is SMNVEV (reference sequence).

The chain is built from TRBV11-2 and TRBJ1-4; D is unclear. V gave up 6 bases and J gave up 2 bases, with 13 bases separating them. The CDR3 covers 15 residues. Germline CDR1 is SGHAT and CDR2 is FQNNGV. CDR3 amino acids: CASRIPGRTNEKLFF. The DNA for the CDR3 is TGTGCCAGCAGGATCCCTGGCAGGACTAATGAAAAACTGTTTTTT.

The chain carries TRBV30 and TRBJ1-1; D gene unclear. This CDR3 comprises 14 residues. With 1 base removed from V and 1 base from J, the gap between germline ends came to 10 bases. Germline values: CDR1 GTSNPN, CDR2 SVGIG (reference sequence). CDR3 nucleotide sequence: TGTGCCTGGAGTGGGAAGAGGTCGAACACTGAAGCTTTCTTT. Its protein product is CAWSGKRSNTEAFF.

The rearrangement uses TRBV9 and TRBJ2-1; 8 nucleotides line up with TRBD2. After removal of 4 bases from V and 5 bases from J, the junction contained 8 bases not matched to a gene. The CDR3 loop spans 15 amino acids. Looked up from germline, CDR1 is SGDLS and CDR2 is YYNGEE. The CDR3 is CASSPGGGPHNEQFF. Here the CDR3 DNA reads TGTGCCAGCAGCCCCGGGGGGGGCCCCCACAATGAGCAGTTCTTC.

The chain carries TRBV19 and TRBJ2-5; D may be TRBD2 (6 bases). The CDR3 consists of 13 residues. CDR1 is LNHDA and CDR2 is SQIVND in the germline V gene (reference sequence). The germline V and J ends were trimmed by 6 bases and 5 bases, with 13 bases remaining between them. CDR3 in DNA: TGTGCCAGTAGCCCCCGACTAGTGGAGACCCAGTACTTC. Encoded protein: CASSPRLVETQYF.

The J gene is TRBJ2-5, the V gene TRBV7-2; a possible D gene is TRBD1 (6 bases). V shed 6 bases and J shed 4 bases, with 12 bases lying between them. The germline gives CDR1 SGHTA, CDR2 FQGNSA. This CDR3 has 13 amino acids. The CDR3 sequence: CASRGQGRETQYF. The CDR3 coding sequence is TGTGCCAGCAGGGGGCAGGGGAGAGAGACCCAGTACTTC.

This sequence joins TRBV2 and TRBJ1-4; D is perhaps TRBD1 (5 bases). The CDR3 is 16 amino acids. Germline values: CDR1 SNHLY, CDR2 FYNNEI. Trimming took off 4 bases at V and 3 bases at J, with 15 bases between the two ends. The CDR3 nucleotides are TGTGCCAGCAGTGGGGTTATGGGGGGACCTAATGAAAAACTGTTTTTT. Translated, it gives CASSGVMGGPNEKLFF.

The chain carries TRBV9 and TRBJ2-3, with a tentative D call TRBD2 (5 bases). Trimming removed 1 base from V and 5 bases from J, with 8 bases in between. This CDR3 has 13 amino acids. The germline gives CDR1 SGDLS, CDR2 YYNGEE. CDR3 DNA sequence: TGTGCCAGCAGCGTATTTGGGAGAGATACGCAGTATTTT. Translating it yields CASSVFGRDTQYF.

The chain couples TRBV6-1 to TRBJ2-1; 7 bases are shared with TRBD2. Trimming cost V 4 bases and J 4 bases; bases outside gene matches: 7. The CDR3 totals 15 residues. CDR1 MNHNS and CDR2 SASEGT come from the germline V gene. This chain's CDR3 is CASSGSGITYNEQFF. The CDR3 DNA sequence: TGTGCCAGCAGTGGAAGCGGGATAACATACAATGAGCAGTTCTTC.

The chain is built from TRBV14 and TRBJ1-1; no firm D call. Trimming took 6 bases from V and 1 from J, leaving 9 bases between them. This CDR3 comprises 13 residues. Germline CDR1 and CDR2: SGHDN and FVKESK. The CDR3 region has the DNA TGTGCCAGCAGTTTCCAGGAGAACACTGAAGCTTTCTTT. Translated: CASSFQENTEAFF.

For this clone: A much larger clone sits a single nucleotide away, making a read error possible. J is TRBJ1-5 and V is TRBV27; D possibly corresponds to TRBD1 (6 bases). V lost 5 bases to trimming and J lost 2 bases, with 13 bases between them. Germline CDR1 is MNHEY and CDR2 is SMNVEV (reference sequence). The CDR3 extends over 15 amino acids. DNA for the CDR3: TGTGCCAGCAGTCTAAGGTCAGGGGGCAATCAGCCCCAGCATTTT. Its translation: CASSLRSGGNQPQHF.

The genes are TRBV9 and TRBJ2-2, with a possible D match to TRBD1 (5 bases). The CDR3 is made up of 18 amino acids. Germline V lookup: CDR1 SGDLS, CDR2 YYNGEE. Trimming took 0 bases from V and 13 from J, leaving 28 bases between them. The CDR3 here is CASSVGVEPSSEQARLFF. The CDR3 DNA is TGTGCCAGCAGCGTAGGAGTAGAACCCTCCAGTGAACAGGCGAGGCTGTTTTTT.

The gene calls are TRBV14 and TRBJ2-7, with 9 bases that match TRBD1. Unmatched junction bases numbered 8, after V lost 4 bases and J lost 4 bases. This CDR3 is built from 15 residues. Germline V gene data show CDR1 as SGHDN and CDR2 as FVKESK. As DNA, the CDR3 is TGTGCCAGCAGCCCCGCAGGGACAGGGATATACGAGCAGTACTTC. Its translation: CASSPAGTGIYEQYF.